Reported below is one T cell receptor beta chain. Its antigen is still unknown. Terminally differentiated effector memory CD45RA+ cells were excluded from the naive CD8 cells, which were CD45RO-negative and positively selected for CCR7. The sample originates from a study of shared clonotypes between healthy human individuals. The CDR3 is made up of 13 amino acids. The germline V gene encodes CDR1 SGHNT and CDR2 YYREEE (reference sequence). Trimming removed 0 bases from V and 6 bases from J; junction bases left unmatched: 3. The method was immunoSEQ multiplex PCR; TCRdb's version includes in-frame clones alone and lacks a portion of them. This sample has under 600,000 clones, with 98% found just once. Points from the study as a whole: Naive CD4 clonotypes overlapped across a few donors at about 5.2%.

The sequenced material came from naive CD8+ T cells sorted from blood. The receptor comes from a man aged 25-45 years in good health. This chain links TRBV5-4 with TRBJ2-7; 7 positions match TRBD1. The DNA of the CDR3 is TGTGCCAGCAGCTTGGGACAGGGTGGCGAGCAGTACTTC. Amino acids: CASSLGQGGEQYF.